These 9 T cell receptor beta chains came from one sample sequenced in a study of T cell responses to AZD1222 COVID-19 vaccine. Sequencing used immunoSEQ multiplex PCR; TCRdb keeps in-frame clones, though not all of them. The sample has roughly 200,000 clones; about 89% are singletons. The starting material was peripheral blood, obtained 28 days after the second AZD1222 dose. The origin of the receptors is an adult who received the AZD1222 COVID-19 vaccine.

The rearrangement links TRBV7-9 to TRBJ1-2, with a tentative D call TRBD1 (5 bases). Germline V CDR1 and CDR2: SEHNR, FQNEAQ (reference sequence). This CDR3 spans 13 amino acids. V was cut by 4 bases and J by 2 bases, with 8 bases left in between. The CDR3: CASSSTANYGYTF. Written as DNA, the CDR3 is TGTGCCAGCAGCTCGACAGCGAACTATGGCTACACCTTC.

V and J are TRBV7-6 and TRBJ2-1; 14 bases are shared with TRBD2. This CDR3 is 19 amino acids long. After removal of 5 bases from V and 4 bases from J, the junction contained 13 bases not matched to a gene. The germline V gene encodes CDR1 SGHVS and CDR2 FNYEAQ. The CDR3 sequence is CASSDTGGGTSGSYNEQFF. The CDR3 DNA follows: TGTGCCAGCAGCGACACAGGGGGGGGGACTAGCGGGAGTTACAATGAGCAGTTCTTC.

The chain is built from TRBV29-1 and TRBJ1-2, with D possibly matching TRBD1 (5 bases). CDR1 is SQVTM and CDR2 is ANQGSEA in the germline V gene. The length of the CDR3 is 11 residues. V was pared by 6 bases and J by 4 bases, with 9 bases between. The CDR3 sequence is CSVGVGYGYTF. The CDR3 bases are TGCAGCGTGGGGGTAGGCTATGGCTACACCTTC.

The chain links TRBV18 to TRBJ2-3; tentatively, D is TRBD1 (6 bases). CDR1 KGHSH and CDR2 LQKENI come from the germline V gene. The CDR3 consists of 17 residues. Trimming took off 2 bases at V and 0 bases at J, with 15 bases between the two ends. The CDR3 nucleotides are TGTGCCAGCTCACCAGGGGGCACTGGCGGGAGCACAGATACGCAGTATTTT. It yields the protein CASSPGGTGGSTDTQYF.

V and J are TRBV6-5 and TRBJ2-5; tentatively, D is TRBD2 (6 bases). The germline CDR1 and CDR2 sequences are MNHEY and SVGAGI. Trimming pared 2 bases from V and 5 bases from J, leaving 6 bases between. The CDR3 length is 12 residues. Here the CDR3 reads CASSYGGETQYF. In DNA, the CDR3 is TGTGCCAGCAGTTACGGGGGGGAGACCCAGTACTTC.

J is TRBJ2-1 and V is TRBV19; TRBD1 matches at 8 bases. V was pared by 8 bases and J by 3 bases, with 6 bases of the junction left unmatched. The germline V gene encodes CDR1 LNHDA and CDR2 SQIVND (reference sequence). The CDR3 extends over 14 amino acids. CDR3 nucleotides: TGTGCCAGTGCAGGGGGCGCGGGCTACAATGAGCAGTTCTTC. This codes for CASAGGAGYNEQFF.

The chain carries TRBV5-5 and TRBJ2-1; D may be TRBD2 (5 bases). The CDR3 is 12 amino acids. The V gene's germline CDR1 is SGHKS and CDR2 YYEKEE (reference sequence). Deletions cut 7 bases from V and 4 bases from J, with 9 bases between. CDR3 bases: TGTGCCAGCGTACGGGGATACAATGAGCAGTTCTTC. It codes for CASVRGYNEQFF.

This chain joins TRBV7-9 and TRBJ2-1; 7 bases are a match to TRBD1. CDR1 is SEHNR, CDR2 FQNEAQ, per germline (reference sequence). V was clipped by 3 bases and J by 0 bases; unmatched bases: 8. The length of the CDR3 is 17 residues. CDR3 nucleotide sequence: TGTGCCAGCAGCTTGCCCCAGTGGGACAGCTCCTACAATGAGCAGTTCTTC. Its translation: CASSLPQWDSSYNEQFF.

This chain joins TRBV30 and TRBJ2-5, with 7 bases that match TRBD1. The CDR3 is 15 residues long. CDR1 is GTSNPN and CDR2 is SVGIG in the germline V gene (reference sequence). V lost 4 bases to trimming and J lost 5 bases; unmatched junction nucleotides: 13. In DNA, the CDR3 is TGTGCCTGGAAGGTGGGCCCGACCAGGGGGGAGACCCAGTACTTC. Translation: CAWKVGPTRGETQYF.